A single sample gave rise to the 2 T cell receptor beta chains below, sequenced in a study of Ad26.COV2.S vaccination and SARS-CoV-2 variants. Treatment here: over 15 received Ad26.COV2.S at low or high dose, single or two shots; several received placebo; per-sample allocation not given. Sampling took place 63 days after the first vaccine or placebo injection. Sequencing used immunoSEQ multiplex PCR; TCRdb keeps in-frame clones, though not all of them. The sample lists 430,000 or so clones; roughly 89% were seen once. Source: peripheral blood, taken in a trial of Ad26.COV2.S vaccine versus placebo. All receptors come from a person aged 18-60 years who received the Ad26.COV2.S COVID-19 vaccine or a placebo.

This chain connects TRBV28 to TRBJ1-1; D is possibly TRBD1 (6 bases). The CDR3 loop spans 19 amino acids. Germline CDR1 is MDHEN and CDR2 is SYDVKM. The V end was cut by 2 bases, the J end by 1 base, with 23 bases between. In nucleotides, the CDR3 is TGTGCCAGCAGTTTACTGGCAGGGGCCTTTCTCCTACAGAACACTGAAGCTTTCTTT. Encoded protein: CASSLLAGAFLLQNTEAFF.

The rearrangement uses TRBV11-2 and TRBJ2-1; possibly TRBD2 for D (5 bases). Germline CDR1 reads SGHAT; CDR2 reads FQNNGV. CDR3 size: 16 residues. Trimming pared 1 base from V and 6 bases from J, leaving 16 bases between. The CDR3 protein is CASSLVGYLGGNEQFF. Here the CDR3 DNA reads TGTGCCAGCAGCTTAGTGGGGTATCTAGGAGGCAATGAGCAGTTCTTC.